These 4 T cell receptor beta chains came from one sample sequenced in a study of blood T cell repertoires in COVID-19. The data were produced by immunoSEQ multiplex PCR, yet TCRdb's version contains in-frame clones alone and is incomplete. The sample contains about 160,000 clones, approximately 80% of which appear only once. Material: PBMCs or T cells enriched from blood (not recorded which). The source is a man aged 35 to 55 who had recovered from COVID-19.

The V gene is TRBV19, the J gene TRBJ1-2, with 10 bases lining up with TRBD1. With 10 bases clipped from V and 4 bases from J, the junction kept 9 bases outside the gene matches. CDR1 is LNHDA, CDR2 SQIVND, per germline (reference sequence). The CDR3 has 14 amino acids. CDR3 in amino acids: CATRRDRGVYGYTF. DNA for the CDR3: TGTGCCACCCGCCGGGACAGGGGTGTCTATGGCTACACCTTC. The whole variable domain, remainder taken from reference TRBV19 and TRBJ1-2, is DGGITQSPKYLFRKEGQNVTLSCEQNLNHDAMYWYRQDPGQGLRLIYYSQIVNDFQKGDIAEGYSVSREKKESFPLTVTSAQKNPTAFYLCATRRDRGVYGYTFGSGTRLTVV.

CDR3 protein: CATAGGEGSNYGYTF. In DNA, the CDR3 is TGTGCCACCGCCGGAGGGGAAGGGTCGAACTATGGCTACACCTTC. This rearrangement joins TRBV24-1 to TRBJ1-2; perhaps TRBD1 as D (5 bases). The CDR3 has 15 residues. Germline CDR1 is KGHDR and CDR2 is SFDVKD. V shed 9 bases and J shed 2 bases, with 18 bases lying between them.

V and J are TRBV5-1 and TRBJ2-6; 9 nucleotides align to TRBD1. Germline loops: CDR1 SGHRS, CDR2 YFSETQ. This CDR3 region has 16 residues. Trimming removed 4 bases from V and 4 bases from J; junction bases left unmatched: 6. The CDR3 sequence: CASSQQGARGANVLTF. CDR3 coding DNA: TGCGCCAGCAGCCAACAGGGGGCGCGGGGGGCCAACGTCCTGACTTTC.

The chain employs TRBV30 and TRBJ1-1, with a tentative D call TRBD1 (5 bases). V was cut by 0 bases and J by 0 bases, with 11 bases left in between. This CDR3 is 15 amino acids long. CDR1 and CDR2 from the germline V gene are GTSNPN and SVGIG (reference sequence). The chain's CDR3 is CAWSVQTTVNTEAFF. The CDR3 DNA reads as TGTGCCTGGAGTGTACAGACGACAGTGAACACTGAAGCTTTCTTT.